This T cell receptor beta chain was profiled in a study of kidney transplant recipient with SARS-CoV-2 infection. Each CDR3 protein gets one entry after TCRdb re-called the reads with MiXCR. The sample yields 200,000 to 300,000 distinct CDR3 sequences, less than 35% seen once. Many counts were recorded for this clonotype. With 7 bases removed from V and 3 bases from J, the gap between germline ends came to 19 bases. Germline V gene lookup returns CDR1 MNHEY and CDR2 SVGAGI. This CDR3 region has 15 residues. The chain recombines TRBV6-5 with TRBJ2-7; maybe TRBD2 (5 bases). Here the sequenced sample was a blood sample, taken at baseline and on day 111 from a kidney transplant recipient. This sequence originates from a young adult male patient who had COVID-19 and was a kidney transplant recipient. Some of the T cells may derive from the graft donor. The CDR3 region is CASIPKLGALYEQYF. The CDR3, as DNA: TGTGCCAGCATTCCAAAGCTGGGAGCCCTCTACGAGCAGTACTTC.